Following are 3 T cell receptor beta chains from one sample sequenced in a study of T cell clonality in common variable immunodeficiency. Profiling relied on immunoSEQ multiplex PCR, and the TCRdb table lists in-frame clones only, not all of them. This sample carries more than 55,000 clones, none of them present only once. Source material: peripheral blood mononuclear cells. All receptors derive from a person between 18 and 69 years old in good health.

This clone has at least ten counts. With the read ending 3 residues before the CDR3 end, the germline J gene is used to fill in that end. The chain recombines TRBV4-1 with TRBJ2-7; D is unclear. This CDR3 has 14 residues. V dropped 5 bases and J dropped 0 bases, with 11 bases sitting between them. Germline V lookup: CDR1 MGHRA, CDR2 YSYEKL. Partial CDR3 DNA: TGCGCCAGCAGCTACTACGCGAGCTCCTACGAG. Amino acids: CASSYYASSYE. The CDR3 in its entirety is CASSYYASSYEQYF.

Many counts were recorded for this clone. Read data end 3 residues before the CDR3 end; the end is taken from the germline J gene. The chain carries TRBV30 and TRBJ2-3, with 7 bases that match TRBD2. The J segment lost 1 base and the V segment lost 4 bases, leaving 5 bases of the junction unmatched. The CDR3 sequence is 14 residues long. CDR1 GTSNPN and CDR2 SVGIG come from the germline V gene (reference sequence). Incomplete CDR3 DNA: TGTGCCTGGATAGGCGGGAGTCGCACAGATACG. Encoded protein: CAWIGGSRTDT. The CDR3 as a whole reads CAWIGGSRTDTQYF.

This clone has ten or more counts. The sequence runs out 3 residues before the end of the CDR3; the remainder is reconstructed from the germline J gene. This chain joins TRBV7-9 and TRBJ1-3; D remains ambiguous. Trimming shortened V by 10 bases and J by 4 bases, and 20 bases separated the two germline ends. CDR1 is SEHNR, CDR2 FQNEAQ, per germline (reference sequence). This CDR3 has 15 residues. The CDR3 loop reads CAIPEVALAGNTIYF. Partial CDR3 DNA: TGTGCCATCCCTGAAGTAGCCTTGGCGGGAAACACC.